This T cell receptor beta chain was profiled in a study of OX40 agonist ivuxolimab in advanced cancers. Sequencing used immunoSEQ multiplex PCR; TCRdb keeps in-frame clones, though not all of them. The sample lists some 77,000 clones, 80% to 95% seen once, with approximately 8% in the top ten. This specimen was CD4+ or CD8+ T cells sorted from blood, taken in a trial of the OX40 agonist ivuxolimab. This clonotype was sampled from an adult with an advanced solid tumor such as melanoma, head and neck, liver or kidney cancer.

The CDR3 sequence is CASRKFTGTSGELAGADTQYF. CDR3 DNA sequence: TGTGCCAGTCGAAAATTCACCGGGACAAGTGGAGAACTAGCGGGGGCAGATACGCAGTATTTT. V gene TRBV19 combines with J gene TRBJ2-3; 11 bases align to TRBD2. V was clipped by 8 bases and J by 4 bases; unmatched bases: 26. The CDR3 has 21 residues. Germline loops: CDR1 LNHDA, CDR2 SQIVND (reference sequence).